This T cell receptor beta chain is drawn from a study of blood T cell repertoires in COVID-19. Study-level information: The United States, Italy and Spain provided the acute and convalescent COVID-19 samples. The cDNA or gDNA used as material had been derived from T cells, B-cell-depleted T cells, or PBMCs.

As originally analysed: Counts of nucleated cells, estimated from reference gene primer amplification, were obtained. Only in-frame clones appear in the TCRdb table, and some are missing; sequencing was by immunoSEQ multiplex PCR. V, J and clone size derive from that table, while D and trimming were established from the DNA sequence. This table holds about 32,000 clones, approximately 86% found once. This clonotype originated in a woman in her seventies with active COVID-19. Sequenced input: peripheral blood.

CDR3 residues: CASRGPSAGTPSSYEQYF. The CDR3 DNA reads as TGTGCCAGCAGGGGGCCCTCCGCCGGGACACCGAGCTCCTACGAGCAGTACTTC. J is TRBJ2-7 and V is TRBV7-2; possibly TRBD1 for D (6 bases). Germline values: CDR1 SGHTA, CDR2 FQGNSA. The germline V and J ends were trimmed by 6 bases and 0 bases, with 24 bases remaining between them. This CDR3 comprises 18 residues.